Listed here are 30 T cell receptor beta chains from one sample, sequenced in a study of CD8 T cells in Susac syndrome. Random hexamers were used to reverse transcribe an amount of about 0.45 to 1 ug RNA. MiXCR was run by TCRdb on the immunoSEQ multiplex PCR reads, yielding one entry per CDR3 protein. The sample has approximately 230,000 distinct CDR3 sequences; around 93% are singletons. Material for sequencing was CD4+ T cells from PBMCs. The receptors originated from a human donor with multiple sclerosis.

This chain uses TRBV5-8 with TRBJ1-2; D is unclear. Trimming removed 4 bases at V and 4 bases at J, with 8 bases between. The CDR3 length is 12 residues. The germline gives CDR1 SGHTS, CDR2 YDEGEE. The CDR3 DNA sequence: TGTGCCAGCAGCCCACGACTCTATGGCTACACCTTC. As protein: CASSPRLYGYTF.

The chain links TRBV28 to TRBJ1-1; D is unresolved. Germline V gene data show CDR1 as MDHEN and CDR2 as SYDVKM. The CDR3 totals 13 residues. Trimming took 6 bases from V and 1 from J, leaving 9 bases between them. The CDR3 here is CASRPTRNTEAFF. The CDR3 coding sequence is TGTGCCAGCAGACCGACACGGAACACTGAAGCTTTCTTT.

This rearrangement joins TRBV11-2 to TRBJ1-1; no firm D call. There are 14 residues in the CDR3. CDR1 is SGHAT and CDR2 is FQNNGV in the germline V gene. V was pared by 5 bases and J by 3 bases, with 13 bases between. DNA of the CDR3: TGTGCCAGCAGCCAAATGGGCGGGGACACTGAAGCTTTCTTT. This encodes CASSQMGGDTEAFF.

The V and J genes are TRBV30 and TRBJ2-5, with 13 nucleotides matching TRBD2. The CDR3 is made up of 16 amino acids. Germline CDR1 reads GTSNPN; CDR2 reads SVGIG (reference sequence). V lost 1 base to trimming and J lost 2 bases; unmatched junction nucleotides: 4. The CDR3 region has the DNA TGTGCCTGGAGTGCGAAGACTAGCGGGGGGCAAGAGACCCAGTACTTC. Residues: CAWSAKTSGGQETQYF.

V and J are TRBV4-2 and TRBJ1-5; no clear D. Per the germline V gene, CDR1 is LGHNA and CDR2 is YNFKEQ. V was shortened by 1 base and J by 5 bases, with 12 bases between the two germline ends. The CDR3 is 15 residues long. CDR3 DNA: TGTGCCAGCAGCCAAGCTTACGACATTGATCAGCCCCAGCATTTT. This sequence encodes CASSQAYDIDQPQHF.

The chain carries TRBV20-1 and TRBJ1-1; 7 positions agree with TRBD1. From germline, CDR1 is DFQATT and CDR2 SNEGSKA (reference sequence). This CDR3 contains 11 residues. After removal of 4 bases from V and 9 bases from J, the junction contained 5 bases not matched to a gene. CDR3 residues: CSATTGQQAFF. The DNA for the CDR3 is TGCAGTGCTACCACGGGACAGCAAGCTTTCTTT.

CDR3 sequence reads: CASSPRTASNEKLFF. In DNA, the CDR3 is TGTGCCAGCAGCCCGCGGACCGCGAGTAATGAAAAACTGTTTTTT. J is TRBJ1-4 and V is TRBV14; D is undetermined. The length of the CDR3 is 15 residues. The germline CDR1 and CDR2 sequences are SGHDN and FVKESK. V lost 4 bases, J lost 4 bases, and 13 bases lay in between.

The V and J genes are TRBV7-2 and TRBJ1-5, with D possibly matching TRBD1 (6 bases). The CDR3 extends over 16 amino acids. Germline CDR1 SGHTA, CDR2 FQGNSA. Trimming removed 1 base at V and 0 bases at J, with 10 bases between. CDR3 sequence (DNA): TGTGCCAGCAGCTTAGGCAGGGGTTATAGCAATCAGCCCCAGCATTTT. Translating gives CASSLGRGYSNQPQHF. Based on the CDR3 plus reference TRBV7-2 and TRBJ1-5, the full variable domain is GAGVSQSPSNKVTEKGKDVELRCDPISGHTALYWYRQSLGQGLEFLIYFQGNSAPDKSGLPSDRFSAERTGGSVSTLTIQRTQQEDSAVYLCASSLGRGYSNQPQHFGDGTRLSIL.

The chain couples TRBV30 to TRBJ1-1; D uncertain. CDR3 length: 12 residues. Trimming shortened V by 2 bases and J by 2 bases, and 6 bases separated the two germline ends. Germline CDR1 and CDR2: GTSNPN and SVGIG (reference sequence). The CDR3 loop is CAWSRANTEAFF. The CDR3 DNA is TGTGCCTGGAGTAGAGCAAACACTGAAGCTTTCTTT. Filled out from reference TRBV30 and TRBJ1-1, the complete variable domain reads SQTIHQWPATLVQPVGSPLSLECTVEGTSNPNLYWYRQAAGRGLQLLFYSVGIGQISSEVPQNLSASRPQDRQFILSSKKLLLSDSGFYLCAWSRANTEAFFGQGTRLTVV.

The rearrangement links TRBV30 to TRBJ2-5; TRBD2 might be the D (7 bases). CDR1 is GTSNPN and CDR2 is SVGIG in the germline V gene (reference sequence). The CDR3 contains 13 residues. This CDR3 is CALGGQTPKTQYF. The CDR3 DNA reads TGTGCTTTGGGGGGGCAGACCCCGAAGACCCAGTACTTC.

This chain joins TRBV9 and TRBJ1-3; the match to TRBD1 covers 10 bases. CDR1 and CDR2 from the germline V gene are SGDLS and YYNGEE. The J segment lost 5 bases and the V segment lost 4 bases, leaving 3 bases of the junction unmatched. The CDR3 length is 14 residues. For the CDR3, the DNA is TGTGCCAGCAGCCGGGGACAGGGGAGAAACACCATATATTTT. Its protein is CASSRGQGRNTIYF.

This sequence joins TRBV5-1 and TRBJ1-2, with D tentatively TRBD1 (6 bases). Germline CDR1 is SGHRS and CDR2 is YFSETQ. V was shortened by 4 bases and J by 4 bases, with 14 bases between the two germline ends. The CDR3 spans 14 residues. The DNA of the CDR3 is TGCGCCAGCAGCACGGCCGGGGGCGGCTATGGCTACACCTTC. Protein product: CASSTAGGGYGYTF.

The chain employs TRBV6-5 and TRBJ2-6; possible D gene TRBD2, 5 bases. Deletions cut 6 bases from V and 1 base from J, with 10 bases between. Germline V gene lookup returns CDR1 MNHEY and CDR2 SVGAGI. The CDR3 totals 15 residues. Here the CDR3 DNA reads TGTGCCAGCAGCCCGGACTGGTCTGGGGCCAACGTCCTGACTTTC. Amino acids: CASSPDWSGANVLTF.

V is TRBV6-6 and J is TRBJ2-7; 9 bases match TRBD1. The V and J ends lost 6 bases and 5 bases, in that order; junction bases with no gene match: 8. The CDR3 is 14 residues long. The V gene's germline CDR1 is MNHNY and CDR2 SVGAGI (reference sequence). The CDR3 DNA reads TGTGCCAGCAGCTCCGGGACAGGGAGCCACGAGCAGTACGTC. Translating gives CASSSGTGSHEQYV.

V usage is TRBV7-2 and J usage is TRBJ2-7; 8 bases map to TRBD2. Germline V lookup: CDR1 SGHTA, CDR2 FQGNSA. The CDR3 extends over 14 amino acids. Losses at the gene ends were 3 bases for V and 7 bases for J; bases not matched to a gene: 8. DNA for the CDR3: TGTGCCAGCAGCTTGGGACTAGACCCGAGTGAGCAGTACGTC. This translates into CASSLGLDPSEQYV.

The chain is built from TRBV20-1 and TRBJ1-3; D perhaps matches TRBD1 (6 bases). The CDR3 covers 15 residues. Germline assignment: CDR1 DFQATT and CDR2 SNEGSKA (reference sequence). Trimming pared 0 bases from V and 8 bases from J, leaving 17 bases between. CDR3 in amino acids: CSARDRGGFGDTIYF. Written as DNA, the CDR3 is TGCAGTGCTAGAGATCGAGGGGGATTTGGGGACACCATATATTTT.

V and J are TRBV5-1 and TRBJ1-3, with D tentatively TRBD1 (6 bases). Per germline, CDR1 SGHRS and CDR2 YFSETQ. CDR3 length: 13 amino acids. Trimming pared 9 bases from V and 1 base from J, leaving 11 bases between. The CDR3 DNA reads as TGCGCCACAAGTACAGGGTCTGGAAACACCATATATTTT. It codes for CATSTGSGNTIYF.

The gene calls are TRBV7-3 and TRBJ2-7; 9 bases map to TRBD1. The CDR3 has 13 amino acids. Germline CDR1 is SGHTA and CDR2 is FQGTGA. J gave up 5 bases and V 5 bases, and 4 bases lay outside the gene matches. CDR3 sequence: CASSVTGGNEQYF. CDR3 bases: TGTGCCAGCAGCGTCACAGGGGGCAACGAGCAGTACTTC.

The chain recombines TRBV6-5 with TRBJ2-1, with 11 nucleotides matching TRBD1. Germline V gene lookup returns CDR1 MNHEY and CDR2 SVGAGI. The CDR3 consists of 14 residues. J gave up 8 bases and V 2 bases, and 2 bases lay outside the gene matches. CDR3 coding DNA: TGTGCCAGCAGTTACCCGGGACAGGGGGATGAGCAGTTCTTC. It translates to CASSYPGQGDEQFF.

The CDR3, as DNA: TGCGCCAGCAGCTTGGCCCGGGACAGGGCGACAGATACGCAGTATTTT. Its translation is CASSLARDRATDTQYF. The V and J genes are TRBV5-1 and TRBJ2-3; TRBD1 aligns across 9 bases. V gave up 0 bases and J gave up 3 bases; unmatched junction bases: 5. The CDR3 sequence is 16 residues long. The germline V gene has CDR1 SGHRS and CDR2 YFSETQ.

This clonotype has a single count. This chain links TRBV29-1 with TRBJ2-2, with TRBD2 identical over 7 bases. This CDR3 spans 15 amino acids. V gave up 1 base and J gave up 4 bases; unmatched junction bases: 6. CDR1 and CDR2 from the germline V gene are SQVTM and ANQGSEA. CDR3 sequence reads: CSVEGVGGSTGELFF. CDR3 DNA sequence: TGCAGCGTTGAAGGCGTGGGAGGGTCCACCGGGGAGCTGTTTTTT.

The chain couples TRBV6-5 to TRBJ1-1; no clear D. Trimming took 0 bases from V and 4 from J, leaving 12 bases between them. The V gene's germline CDR1 is MNHEY and CDR2 SVGAGI. The CDR3 is 15 residues long. In DNA form, the CDR3 reads TGTGCCAGCAGTTACTCGAGTGAGGAAGGCACTGAAGCTTTCTTT. It encodes CASSYSSEEGTEAFF.

The chain uses TRBV12-3 or TRBV12-4 and TRBJ1-4; 7 bases are shared with TRBD1. This CDR3 region has 13 residues. The ends lost 5 bases at V and 4 bases at J; junction bases unmatched: 1. The CDR3 DNA follows: TGTGCCAGCAGTGGACAGGATAATGAAAAACTGTTTTTT. This sequence encodes CASSGQDNEKLFF.

This rearrangement joins TRBV28 to TRBJ1-5; 8 bases map to TRBD1. After removal of 5 bases from V and 5 bases from J, the junction contained 11 bases not matched to a gene. The CDR3 is 16 residues long. The germline V gene has CDR1 MDHEN and CDR2 SYDVKM. The CDR3, as DNA: TGTGCCAGCAGTCTCCGACAGGGGTCGGGCGATCAGCCCCAGCATTTT. Amino acids: CASSLRQGSGDQPQHF.

The CDR3 DNA follows: TGTGCCAGCAGTGAAGGGACTAGCGGCCTCCAGTACTTC. Translating gives CASSEGTSGLQYF. The chain recombines TRBV6-1 with TRBJ2-5, with 10 bases matching TRBD2. V shed 1 base, J shed 10 bases, and the junction held 3 bases outside the gene matches. This CDR3 has 13 amino acids. Germline CDR1 reads MNHNS; CDR2 reads SASEGT.

This CDR3 reads CASSQDLQGHEQYF. In DNA form, the CDR3 reads TGTGCCAGCAGCCAAGATTTGCAGGGCCACGAGCAGTACTTC. V gene TRBV4-2 combines with J gene TRBJ2-7, with D tentatively TRBD1 (5 bases). V lost 0 bases to trimming and J lost 5 bases, with 11 bases between them. CDR1 is LGHNA, CDR2 YNFKEQ, per germline. The CDR3 has 14 residues.

The gene calls are TRBV5-8 and TRBJ2-7; D gene ambiguous. Germline loops: CDR1 SGHTS, CDR2 YDEGEE. V shed 4 bases and J shed 6 bases, with 8 bases lying between them. The CDR3 consists of 11 residues. The CDR3 protein is CASSHGREQYF. The CDR3 DNA is TGTGCCAGCAGCCACGGACGCGAGCAGTACTTC.

This chain uses TRBV20-1 with TRBJ1-1; a weak D match, TRBD1 (5 bases). The CDR3 is 10 amino acids. Germline V gives CDR1 DFQATT, CDR2 SNEGSKA (reference sequence). CDR3 nucleotides: TGCAGACCAGGGACCGCTGGAGCTTTCTTT. Translating gives CRPGTAGAFF.

The gene calls are TRBV2 and TRBJ2-7; D not resolved. The CDR3 sequence is 12 residues long. Germline V CDR1 and CDR2: SNHLY, FYNNEI. The ends were cut back, 6 bases at V and 4 bases at J, with 10 bases in the middle. The CDR3 DNA is TGTGCCAGCAGGACCAGTTTATACGAGCAGTACGTC. Its translation is CASRTSLYEQYV.

The chain combines TRBV5-6 with TRBJ1-6; 9 positions match TRBD1. J lost 10 bases, V lost 0 bases, and 2 bases had no gene match. CDR3 length equals 14 residues. Germline V gene sequence: CDR1 SGHDT, CDR2 YYEEEE. In DNA, the CDR3 is TGTGCCAGCAGCTTGGGGACAGGGGACTCACCCCTCCACTTT. It codes for CASSLGTGDSPLHF.